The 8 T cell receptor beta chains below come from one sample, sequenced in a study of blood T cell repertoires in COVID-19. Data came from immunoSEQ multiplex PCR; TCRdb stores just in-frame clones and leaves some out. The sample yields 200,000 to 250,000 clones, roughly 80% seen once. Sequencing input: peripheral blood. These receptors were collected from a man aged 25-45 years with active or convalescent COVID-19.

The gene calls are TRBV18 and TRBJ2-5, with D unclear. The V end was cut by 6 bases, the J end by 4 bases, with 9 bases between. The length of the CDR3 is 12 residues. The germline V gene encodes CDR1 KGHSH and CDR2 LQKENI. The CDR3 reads CASSRRGETQYF. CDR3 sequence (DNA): TGTGCCAGCTCCCGTCGAGGAGAGACCCAGTACTTC. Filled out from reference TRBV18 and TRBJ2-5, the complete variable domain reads NAGVMQNPRHLVRRRGQEARLRCSPMKGHSHVYWYRQLPEEGLKFMVYLQKENIIDESGMPKERFSAEFPKEGPSILRIQQVVRGDSAAYFCASSRRGETQYFGPGTRLLVL.

The CDR3 coding sequence is TGTGCCAGCAGCTACCTGGACAGACTAGCGGGGGGATCCCAGTACTTC. Translated: CASSYLDRLAGGSQYF. This chain uses TRBV5-4 with TRBJ2-5; 13 nucleotides agree with TRBD2. V gave up 3 bases and J gave up 9 bases; unmatched junction bases: 11. CDR1 SGHNT and CDR2 YYREEE come from the germline V gene (reference sequence). CDR3 size: 16 residues.

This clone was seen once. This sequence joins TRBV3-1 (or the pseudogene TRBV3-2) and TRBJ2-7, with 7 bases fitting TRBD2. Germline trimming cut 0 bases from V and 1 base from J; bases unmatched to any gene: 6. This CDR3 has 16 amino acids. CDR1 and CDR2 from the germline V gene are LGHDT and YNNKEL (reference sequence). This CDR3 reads CASSQDLAGVSYEQYF. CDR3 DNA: TGTGCCAGCAGCCAAGATCTGGCGGGAGTGTCCTACGAGCAGTACTTC.

The CDR3 reads CSASRGGDTEAFF. CDR3 in DNA: TGCAGTGCTAGTCGGGGGGGCGACACTGAAGCTTTCTTT. The V and J genes are TRBV20-1 and TRBJ1-1, with D maybe TRBD1 (6 bases). The germline V gene has CDR1 DFQATT and CDR2 SNEGSKA (reference sequence). The CDR3 extends over 13 amino acids. Trimming pared 3 bases from V and 3 bases from J, leaving 11 bases between.

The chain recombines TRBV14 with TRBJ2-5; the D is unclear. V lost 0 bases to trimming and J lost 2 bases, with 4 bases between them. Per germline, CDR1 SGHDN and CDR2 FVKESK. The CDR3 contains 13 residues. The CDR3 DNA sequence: TGTGCCAGCAGCCAAGATGTACAAGAGACCCAGTACTTC. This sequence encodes CASSQDVQETQYF. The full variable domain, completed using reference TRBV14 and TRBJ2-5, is EAGVTQFPSHSVIEKGQTVTLRCDPISGHDNLYWYRRVMGKEIKFLLHFVKESKQDESGMPNNRFLAERTGGTYSTLKVQPAELEDSGVYFCASSQDVQETQYFGPGTRLLVL.

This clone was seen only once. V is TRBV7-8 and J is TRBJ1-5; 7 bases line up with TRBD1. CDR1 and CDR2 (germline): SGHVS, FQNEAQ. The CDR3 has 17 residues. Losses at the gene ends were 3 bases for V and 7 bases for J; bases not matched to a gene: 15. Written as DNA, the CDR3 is TGTGCCAGCAGCTTTTTACCCAGACAGGGTACAGGGCAGCCCCAGCATTTT. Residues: CASSFLPRQGTGQPQHF.

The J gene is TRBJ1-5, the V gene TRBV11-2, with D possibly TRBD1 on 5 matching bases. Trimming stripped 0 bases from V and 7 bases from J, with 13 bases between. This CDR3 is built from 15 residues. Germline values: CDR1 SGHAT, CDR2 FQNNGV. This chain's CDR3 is CASSLDGQGYQPQHF. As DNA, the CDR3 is TGTGCCAGCAGCTTAGATGGGCAGGGTTACCAGCCCCAGCATTTT.

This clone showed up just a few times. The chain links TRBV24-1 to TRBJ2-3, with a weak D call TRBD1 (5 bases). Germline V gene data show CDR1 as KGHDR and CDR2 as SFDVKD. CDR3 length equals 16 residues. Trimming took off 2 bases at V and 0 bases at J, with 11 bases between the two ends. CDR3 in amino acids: CATSDSQGSSTDTQYF. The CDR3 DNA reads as TGTGCCACCAGTGATTCCCAGGGTAGTAGCACAGATACGCAGTATTTT.